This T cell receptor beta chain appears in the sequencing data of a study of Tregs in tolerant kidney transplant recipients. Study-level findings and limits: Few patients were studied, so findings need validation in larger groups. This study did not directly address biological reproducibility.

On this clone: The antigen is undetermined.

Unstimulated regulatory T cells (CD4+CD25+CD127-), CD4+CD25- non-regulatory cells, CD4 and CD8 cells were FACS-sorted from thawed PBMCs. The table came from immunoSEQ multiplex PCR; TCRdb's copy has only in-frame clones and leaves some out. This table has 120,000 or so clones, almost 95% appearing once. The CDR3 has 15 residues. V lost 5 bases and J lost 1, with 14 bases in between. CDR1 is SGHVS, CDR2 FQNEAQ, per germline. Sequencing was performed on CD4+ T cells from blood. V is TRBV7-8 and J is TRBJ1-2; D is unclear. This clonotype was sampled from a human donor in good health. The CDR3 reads CASSLGGSYNYGYTF. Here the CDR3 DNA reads TGTGCCAGCAGCCTAGGAGGGAGCTATAACTATGGCTACACCTTC.